What follows describes a single TCR beta chain. Some clones are missing from TCRdb's copy, which holds only in-frame ones; the method was immunoSEQ multiplex PCR. Here the sample spans approximately 52,000 clones, roughly 86% being singletons. The germline V gene encodes CDR1 LNHDA and CDR2 SQIVND (reference sequence). There are 14 residues in the CDR3. Trimming cost V 10 bases and J 4 bases; bases outside gene matches: 7. This specimen comes from a study of PD-1 blockade in classical Hodgkin lymphoma. The time point here: cycle 4 day 1 (C4D1), after more than 5 weeks of nivolumab. All the patients suffered relapse after autologous stem cell transplantation, and brentuximab vedotin exposure differed.

The TCR comes from a human donor with classical Hodgkin lymphoma. The input for sequencing was peripheral blood mononuclear cells (PBMCs), taken before the fourth cycle of nivolumab. The genes are TRBV19 and TRBJ1-5; 10 bases match TRBD1. In nucleotides, the CDR3 is TGTGCCACTTGGGACAGGGGCTTTAATCAGCCCCAGCATTTT. Translated, it gives CATWDRGFNQPQHF.